This T cell receptor (beta chain) originates from a study of blood T cell repertoires in COVID-19. About the study: Nucleic acid was either cDNA or gDNA, and it came from T cells, B-cell-depleted T cells, or PBMCs.

In germline, CDR1 is SGHNT, CDR2 YYREEE (reference sequence). V lost 4 bases to trimming and J lost 2 bases; unmatched junction nucleotides: 8. This CDR3 region has 16 residues. Original handling: Amplified reference gene primers provided the basis for estimating nucleated cell counts. Clones were sequenced by immunoSEQ multiplex PCR, and TCRdb holds only the in-frame ones, with some missing. The DNA was the basis for D and trimming; V, J and clone size are from that table. The sample yields just under 150,000 clones, roughly 84% seen once. This clone was seen just once. This rearrangement joins TRBV5-4 to TRBJ2-3, with TRBD2 matching 9 bases. Sequencing was carried out using peripheral blood. The sequence came from a human donor with acute or convalescent COVID-19. The donor label of this sample is uncertain. The CDR3, as DNA: TGTGCCAGCAGCATAGACCTAGCGGGATACACAGATACGCAGTATTTT. Amino acid sequence: CASSIDLAGYTDTQYF.